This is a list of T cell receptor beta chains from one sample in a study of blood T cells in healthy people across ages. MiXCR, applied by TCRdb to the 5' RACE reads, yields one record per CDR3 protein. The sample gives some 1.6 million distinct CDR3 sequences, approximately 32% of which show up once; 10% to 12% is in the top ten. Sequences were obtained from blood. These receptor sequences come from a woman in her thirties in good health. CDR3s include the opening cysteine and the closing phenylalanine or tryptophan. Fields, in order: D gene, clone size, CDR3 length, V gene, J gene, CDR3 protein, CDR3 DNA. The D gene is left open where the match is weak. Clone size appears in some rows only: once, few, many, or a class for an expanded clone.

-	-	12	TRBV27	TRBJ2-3	CASSRGMGTQYF	TGTGCCAGCAGCCGGGGGATGGGTACGCAGTATTTT
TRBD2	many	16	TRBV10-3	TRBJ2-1	CAIGGTSGSTYNEQFF	TGTGCCATCGGAGGGACTAGCGGGTCCACTTACAATGAGCAGTTCTTC
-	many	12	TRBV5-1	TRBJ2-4	CASSSSENIQYF	TGCGCCAGCAGTTCTAGCGAGAACATTCAGTACTTC
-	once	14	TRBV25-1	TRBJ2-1	CASSEYVTPSEQFF	TGTGCCAGCAGTGAATACGTCACCCCCAGTGAACAGTTCTTC
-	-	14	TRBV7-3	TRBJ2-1	CASRSRSSYNEQFF	TGTGCCAGCAGGTCGCGTAGCTCCTACAATGAGCAGTTCTTC
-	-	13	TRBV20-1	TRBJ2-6	CSAVDPGANVLTF	TGCAGTGCGGTGGACCCGGGGGCCAACGTCCTGACTTTC
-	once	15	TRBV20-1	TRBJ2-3	CSAPSWTRYTDTQYF	TGCAGTGCTCCCAGCTGGACAAGATACACAGATACGCAGTATTTT
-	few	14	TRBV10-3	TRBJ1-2	CAISEVPESYGYTF	TGTGCCATCAGTGAGGTTCCGGAGAGCTATGGCTACACCTTC
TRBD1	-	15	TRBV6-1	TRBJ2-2	CASAKTGGNTGELFF	TGTGCCAGCGCCAAGACAGGGGGCAACACCGGGGAGCTGTTTTTT
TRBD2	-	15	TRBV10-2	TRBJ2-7	CASSEGGAGSHEQYF	TGCGCCAGCAGTGAGGGGGGAGCGGGGTCCCACGAGCAGTACTTC
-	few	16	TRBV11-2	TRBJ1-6	CASSLEGDGYNSPLHF	TGTGCCAGCAGCTTAGAAGGGGACGGATATAATTCACCCCTCCACTTT
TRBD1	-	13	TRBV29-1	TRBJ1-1	CSVDTGVFTEAFF	TGCAGCGTGGACACAGGGGTTTTCACTGAAGCTTTCTTT
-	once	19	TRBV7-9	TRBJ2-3	CASSLVLFKVRERRSTQYF	TGTGCCAGCAGCTTAGTGTTATTCAAGGTCAGGGAGCGGAGATCGACGCAGTATTTT
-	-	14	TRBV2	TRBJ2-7	CASIEDLSSYGQYF	TGTGCCAGCATCGAGGACCTGAGCTCCTACGGGCAGTACTTC
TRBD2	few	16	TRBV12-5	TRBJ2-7	CASGLVLAAFPYEQYF	TGTGCTAGTGGTTTGGTACTAGCGGCCTTTCCCTACGAGCAGTACTTC
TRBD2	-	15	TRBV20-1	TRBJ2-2	CSAHSGDLNTGELFF	TGCAGTGCTCATAGCGGGGATCTGAACACCGGGGAGCTGTTTTTT
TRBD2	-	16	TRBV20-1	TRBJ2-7	CSARVGTSGGPYEQYF	TGCAGTGCTAGAGTGGGGACTAGCGGGGGCCCCTACGAGCAGTACTTC
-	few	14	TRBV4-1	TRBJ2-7	CASSQLPRTYEQYF	TGCGCCAGCAGCCAACTTCCAAGGACCTACGAGCAGTACTTC
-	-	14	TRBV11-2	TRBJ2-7	CASSLEAEVYEQYF	TGTGCCAGCAGCTTAGAAGCGGAAGTCTACGAGCAGTACTTC
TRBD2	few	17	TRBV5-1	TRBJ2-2	CASSLNPSGGPTGELFF	TGCGCCAGCAGCTTGAATCCGAGCGGGGGCCCAACCGGGGAGCTGTTTTTT
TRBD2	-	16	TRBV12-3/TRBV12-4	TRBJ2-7	CASSSPLSSGAYEQYF	TGTGCCAGCAGTTCCCCCTTAAGTAGCGGGGCCTACGAGCAGTACTTC
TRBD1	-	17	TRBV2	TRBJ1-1	CASSEHRGQRVNTEAFF	TGTGCCAGCAGTGAGCACAGGGGGCAGCGGGTGAACACTGAAGCTTTCTTT
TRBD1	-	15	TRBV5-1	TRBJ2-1	CASAEGAGGRHEQFF	TGCGCTAGCGCCGAGGGGGCAGGGGGTAGGCATGAGCAGTTCTTC
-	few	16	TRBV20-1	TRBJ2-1	CSARGSARGSYNEQFF	TGCAGTGCTAGGGGATCAGCCCGAGGATCCTACAATGAGCAGTTCTTC
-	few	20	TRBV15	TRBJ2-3	CATSRGAGRRITPSTDTQYF	TGTGCCACCAGCAGAGGGGCGGGACGGAGGATTACCCCTAGCACAGATACGCAGTATTTT
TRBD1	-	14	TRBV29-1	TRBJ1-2	CSVEGGQGVNGYTF	TGCAGCGTTGAAGGAGGACAGGGGGTGAATGGCTACACCTTC
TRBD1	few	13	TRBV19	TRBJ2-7	CASSTDRAYEQYF	TGTGCCAGTAGTACGGACAGGGCCTACGAGCAGTACTTC
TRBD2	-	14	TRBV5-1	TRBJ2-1	CASSLAGEINEQFF	TGCGCCAGCAGTTTAGCGGGAGAAATAAATGAGCAGTTCTTC
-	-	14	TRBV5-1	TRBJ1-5	CASSVGTQGQPQHF	TGCGCCAGCAGCGTGGGGACTCAAGGTCAGCCCCAGCATTTT
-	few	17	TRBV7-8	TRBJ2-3	CASSLATLGWALDTQYF	TGTGCCAGCAGCTTAGCAACCCTAGGATGGGCCTTAGATACGCAGTATTTT
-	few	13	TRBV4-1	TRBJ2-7	CASSRALVHEQYF	TGCGCCAGCAGCCGAGCATTGGTCCACGAGCAGTACTTC
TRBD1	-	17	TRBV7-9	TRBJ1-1	CASSLEGRRGLGTEAFF	TGTGCCAGCAGCTTAGAGGGGAGGAGGGGGCTAGGCACTGAAGCTTTCTTT
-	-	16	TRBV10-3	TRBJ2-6	CAISEPGASGANVLTF	TGTGCCATCAGTGAGCCCGGGGCCTCTGGGGCCAACGTCCTGACTTTC
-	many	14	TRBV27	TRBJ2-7	CASSLSAGTYEQYF	TGTGCCAGCAGTTTATCGGCAGGGACCTACGAGCAGTACTTC
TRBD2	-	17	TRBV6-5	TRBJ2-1	CASSYMFRGLDYNEQFF	TGTGCCAGCAGTTACATGTTTAGGGGACTAGATTACAATGAGCAGTTCTTC
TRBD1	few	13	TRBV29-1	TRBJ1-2	CSVDEQGVRGYTF	TGCAGCGTTGATGAACAGGGGGTGCGTGGCTACACCTTC
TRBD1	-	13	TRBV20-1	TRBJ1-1	CSLDRGLNTEAFF	TGCAGTTTGGACAGGGGGCTGAACACTGAAGCTTTCTTT
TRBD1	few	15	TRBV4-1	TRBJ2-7	CASSPRGQGWDEQYF	TGCGCCAGCAGCCCGCGGGGACAGGGGTGGGACGAGCAGTACTTC
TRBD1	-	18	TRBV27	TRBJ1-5	CASRPGTGALGSNQPQHF	TGTGCCAGCAGACCCGGGACAGGGGCCTTAGGGAGCAATCAGCCCCAGCATTTT
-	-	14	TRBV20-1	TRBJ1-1	CSASVQGQNTEAFF	TGCAGTGCTAGTGTCCAGGGTCAGAACACTGAAGCTTTCTTT
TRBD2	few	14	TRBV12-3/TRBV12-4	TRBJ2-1	CASSKTPSGWEQFF	TGTGCCAGCAGTAAAACACCTAGCGGATGGGAGCAGTTCTTC
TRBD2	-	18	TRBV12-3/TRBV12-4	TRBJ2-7	CASSFEASGPLSSYEQYF	TGTGCCAGCAGTTTTGAGGCTAGCGGGCCTTTAAGCTCCTACGAGCAGTACTTC
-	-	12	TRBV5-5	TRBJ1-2	CASSQQENGYTF	TGTGCCAGCAGCCAACAGGAGAATGGCTACACCTTC
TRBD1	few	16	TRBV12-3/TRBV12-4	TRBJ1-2	CASSREGQGATYGYTF	TGTGCCAGCAGTAGAGAAGGACAGGGGGCTACCTATGGCTACACCTTC
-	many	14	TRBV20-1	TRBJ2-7	CSARDLQGSYEQYF	TGCAGTGCTAGAGACCTCCAGGGTTCCTACGAGCAGTACTTC
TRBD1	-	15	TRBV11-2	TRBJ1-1	CASSLVYRGGTEAFF	TGTGCCAGCAGCTTAGTTTACAGGGGCGGCACTGAAGCTTTCTTT
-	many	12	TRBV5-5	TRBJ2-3	CASSTTADTQYF	TGTGCCAGCAGCACAACGGCAGATACGCAGTATTTT
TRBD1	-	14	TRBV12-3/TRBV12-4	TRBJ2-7	CASSLRDSAYEQYF	TGTGCCAGCAGTTTAAGGGACAGCGCCTACGAGCAGTACTTC